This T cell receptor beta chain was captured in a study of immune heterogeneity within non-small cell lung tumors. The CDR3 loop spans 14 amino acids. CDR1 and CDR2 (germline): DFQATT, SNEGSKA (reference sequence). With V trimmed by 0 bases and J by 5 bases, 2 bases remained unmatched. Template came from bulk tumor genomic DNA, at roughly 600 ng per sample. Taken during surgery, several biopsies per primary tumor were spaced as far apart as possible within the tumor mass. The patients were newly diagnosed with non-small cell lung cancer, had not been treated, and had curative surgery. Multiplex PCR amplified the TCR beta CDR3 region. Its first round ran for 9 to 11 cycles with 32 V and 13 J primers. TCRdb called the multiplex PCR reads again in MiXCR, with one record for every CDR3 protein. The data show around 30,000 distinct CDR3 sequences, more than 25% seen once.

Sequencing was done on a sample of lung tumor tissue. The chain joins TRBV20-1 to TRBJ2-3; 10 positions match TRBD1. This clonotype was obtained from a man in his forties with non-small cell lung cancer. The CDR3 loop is CSARDRDRGDTQYF. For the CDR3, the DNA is TGCAGTGCTAGAGATCGGGACAGGGGAGATACGCAGTATTTT.